This TCR beta chain was captured by sequencing in a study of OX40 agonist ivuxolimab in advanced cancers. Study context: Patients were dosed with the agonistic anti-OX40 (CD134) antibody ivuxolimab. With a range of about 23 to 90, age averaged approximately 60 years, and about 83% were male.

Any history of autoimmune disease or systemic immunosuppression disqualified patients. The assay was immunoSEQ multiplex PCR, and TCRdb's table has in-frame clones only and misses some. This sample has more than 80,000 clones, with more than 80% found just once. V lost 2 bases and J lost 2, with 9 bases in between. The CDR3 contains 14 residues. CDR1 is SGHVS, CDR2 FNYEAQ, per germline. Study conclusions and caveats: It was also the case that some nonresponders had low normalized T-cell clonal expansion.

With respect to this clone: Its target is unknown.

The sample consisted of CD4+ or CD8+ T cells sorted from blood, taken in a trial of the OX40 agonist ivuxolimab. The chain couples TRBV7-6 to TRBJ1-2; no firm D call. The receptor was derived from an adult with an advanced solid tumor such as melanoma, head and neck, liver or kidney cancer. In DNA form, the CDR3 reads TGTGCCAGCAGCTTATACGGGGTGAACTATGGCTACACCTTC. Its protein is CASSLYGVNYGYTF.